This TCR beta chain was profiled in a study of read filtering for tumor transcriptome and immune sequencing. Notes on the study in general: Sorted CD138-negative bone marrow cells were not purified T cells.

Turning to this clonotype: The antigen remains undetermined.

There are 12 residues in the CDR3. V lost 2 bases and J lost 8, with 8 bases in between. From germline, CDR1 is SGHVS and CDR2 FQNEAQ. The library was built from about 0.4 ug RNA with molecular barcoded adaptors for alpha/delta and beta/gamma chains. MiXCR, run by TCRdb on the reads, gives a single entry per CDR3 protein. The sample has some 43,000 distinct CDR3 sequences; roughly 12% are singletons. Bone marrow was sampled from every patient at the time of active disease. This sequence joins TRBV7-8 and TRBJ2-3, with D uncertain. This TCR came from a donor aged 40 or over with multiple myeloma. Material: a population of CD138-negative cells sorted from bone marrow. The CDR3 DNA is TGTGCCAGCAGCTTATCGATGGTTACGCAGTATTTT. Translated: CASSLSMVTQYF.